The 8 T cell receptor beta chains below come from one sample, sequenced in a study of blood T cells in healthy people across ages. Primers used in a second PCR of about 7 to 11 cycles were a sample-barcoded 5' primer and a J-beta primer mix. MiXCR was run by TCRdb on the 5' RACE reads, yielding one entry per CDR3 protein. Among a few hundred thousand distinct CDR3 sequences listed, about a quarter were seen once. The same sample was also studied in work on T cells of mothers and their children.

Material for sequencing was blood. Receptors originate from a boy aged 2-15 years in good health.

This clonotype appeared a single time. The J gene is TRBJ1-4, the V gene TRBV12-3 or TRBV12-4, with a tentative D call TRBD1 (5 bases). V lost 4 bases, J lost 7 bases, and 13 bases lay in between. This CDR3 is 14 amino acids long. The CDR3 bases are TGTGCCAGCAGTTCTCCCGGTAGGGGTGAAAAACTGTTTTTT. It specifies CASSSPGRGEKLFF.

This clonotype is a singleton in its sample. This may be a read error, as it is one base from a much larger clone. V and J are TRBV7-9 and TRBJ1-1; TRBD1 might be the D (5 bases). This CDR3 region has 14 residues. The germline V and J ends were trimmed by 1 base and 3 bases, with 9 bases remaining between them. The germline V gene has CDR1 SEHNR and CDR2 FQNEAQ (reference sequence). CDR3 loop: CASSLGGGYTEAFF. In DNA, the CDR3 is TGTGCCAGCAGCTTAGGGGGGGGGTACACTGAAGCTTTCTTT.

The J gene is TRBJ2-5, the V gene TRBV5-1, with D hard to call. V lost 4 bases, J lost 7 bases, and 14 bases lay in between. Per the germline V gene, CDR1 is SGHRS and CDR2 is YFSETQ. This CDR3 is built from 13 residues. The CDR3 sequence: CASSVGLVGTQYF. CDR3 DNA sequence: TGCGCCAGCAGCGTGGGCCTAGTCGGGACCCAGTACTTC. Drawing the rest from reference TRBV5-1 and TRBJ2-5, the complete variable domain is KAGVTQTPRYLIKTRGQQVTLSCSPISGHRSVSWYQQTPGQGLQFLFEYFSETQRNKGNFPGRFSGRQFSNSRSEMNVSTLELGDSALYLCASSVGLVGTQYFGPGTRLLVL.

This clonotype has ten or more counts. The chain uses TRBV19 and TRBJ1-1; maybe TRBD1 (5 bases). Germline assignment: CDR1 LNHDA and CDR2 SQIVND (reference sequence). The V end was cut by 7 bases, the J end by 1 base, with 13 bases between. This CDR3 comprises 14 residues. The CDR3 nucleotides read TGTGCCAGTATGTCGACAGAGACGAACACTGAAGCTTTCTTT. It yields the protein CASMSTETNTEAFF.

This clonotype was seen a few times. The J gene is TRBJ1-4, the V gene TRBV30; D is ambiguous. The CDR3 runs 14 residues. The V end was cut by 0 bases, the J end by 2 bases, with 7 bases between. Germline lookup yields CDR1 GTSNPN and CDR2 SVGIG (reference sequence). CDR3 nucleotides: TGTGCCTGGAGTGTAGGGCGGACTAATGAAAAACTGTTTTTT. It codes for CAWSVGRTNEKLFF.

The chain recombines TRBV20-1 with TRBJ1-3; D gene ambiguous. The V gene's germline CDR1 is DFQATT and CDR2 SNEGSKA (reference sequence). Deletions cut 6 bases from V and 0 bases from J, with 12 bases between. CDR3 length: 14 residues. Here the CDR3 DNA reads TGCAGTGCCCGGGCAGCGACCTCTGGAAACACCATATATTTT. Protein product: CSARAATSGNTIYF.

The chain recombines TRBV15 with TRBJ2-1; 12 bases align to TRBD1. J gave up 2 bases and V 7 bases, and 3 bases lay outside the gene matches. The germline gives CDR1 LNHNV, CDR2 YYDKDF (reference sequence). This CDR3 contains 15 residues. CDR3 in amino acids: CATNWDRGPYNEQFF. The CDR3 DNA reads as TGTGCCACCAATTGGGACAGGGGGCCCTACAATGAGCAGTTCTTC.

The V and J genes are TRBV20-1 and TRBJ2-1, with 10 bases aligning to TRBD2. CDR1 is DFQATT, CDR2 SNEGSKA, per germline (reference sequence). CDR3 length: 15 amino acids. V was pared by 0 bases and J by 4 bases, with 3 bases of the junction left unmatched. CDR3 DNA sequence: TGCAGTGCTAGAGATGAGCGGGAGGGATACAATGAGCAGTTCTTC. It yields the protein CSARDEREGYNEQFF.